A single sample is the source of the 18 T cell receptor beta chains below, sequenced in a study of cytomegalovirus exposure and HLA in healthy donors. PCR amplification relied on 60 Vbeta primers (plus 13 Jbeta primers). Using immunoSEQ multiplex PCR, the repertoire was profiled, and TCRdb retains in-frame clones only, with some absent. Among more than 150,000 clones listed, around 72% were seen once. The sample consisted of PBMCs. Receptors originate from a woman in her thirties or forties in good health and CMV-seropositive.

This chain links TRBV5-1 with TRBJ2-2; D is perhaps TRBD1 (5 bases). The V and J ends lost 3 bases and 5 bases respectively, with 17 bases between them. This CDR3 is 16 amino acids long. Germline CDR1 SGHRS, CDR2 YFSETQ. The CDR3 is CASSYITTGFTGELFF. The CDR3 DNA is TGCGCCAGCAGCTATATAACCACAGGCTTTACCGGGGAGCTGTTTTTT.

This clone has more than one count but fewer than ten. The V and J genes are TRBV2 and TRBJ1-3, with TRBD1 matching 9 bases. Germline lookup yields CDR1 SNHLY and CDR2 FYNNEI. The CDR3 has 16 amino acids. V lost 6 bases, J lost 0 bases, and 6 bases stayed unmatched. DNA of the CDR3: TGTGCCAGCAGGGGCGGGACAGGGACCTCTGGAAACACCATATATTTT. Amino acids: CASRGGTGTSGNTIYF.

As concerns this clone: The same CDR3 arises from other DNA sequences in this sample as well. The gene calls are TRBV5-4 and TRBJ1-1, with D unclear. Germline values: CDR1 SGHNT, CDR2 YYREEE (reference sequence). V was pared by 1 base and J by 4 bases, with 11 bases between. CDR3 length: 14 residues. This chain's CDR3 is CASSLFGVGTEAFF. The CDR3 nucleotides read TGTGCCAGCAGCTTGTTCGGGGTGGGCACTGAAGCTTTCTTT.

The chain uses TRBV9 and TRBJ2-2; 15 nucleotides align to TRBD2. Per the germline V gene, CDR1 is SGDLS and CDR2 is YYNGEE. The CDR3 extends over 16 amino acids. With 5 bases clipped from V and 6 bases from J, the junction kept 5 bases outside the gene matches. The CDR3 bases are TGTGCCAGCAGAGCCGGGACTAGCGGGGGGCCCGGGGAGCTGTTTTTT. Encoded protein: CASRAGTSGGPGELFF.

This chain joins TRBV19 and TRBJ2-3, with TRBD1 as a possible D gene (6 bases). CDR1 LNHDA and CDR2 SQIVND come from the germline V gene (reference sequence). V was clipped by 8 bases and J by 4 bases, with 16 bases between them. This CDR3 region has 14 residues. This CDR3 reads CASWGQGHADTQYF. CDR3 nucleotides: TGTGCCAGTTGGGGGCAGGGGCACGCAGATACGCAGTATTTT. Using reference TRBV19 and TRBJ2-3 for the parts outside the CDR3, the full variable domain is DGGITQSPKYLFRKEGQNVTLSCEQNLNHDAMYWYRQDPGQGLRLIYYSQIVNDFQKGDIAEGYSVSREKKESFPLTVTSAQKNPTAFYLCASWGQGHADTQYFGPGTRLTVL.

The rearrangement uses TRBV7-2 and TRBJ1-2, with 7 bases that match TRBD1. The V gene end was trimmed by 4 bases and the J gene end by 7 bases; junction bases not matched to a gene: 9. Germline V CDR1 and CDR2: SGHTA, FQGNSA. The CDR3 sequence is 14 residues long. CDR3 residues: CASSSPDRVGGYTF. CDR3 sequence (DNA): TGTGCCAGCAGCTCACCCGACAGGGTGGGTGGCTACACCTTC. The entire variable domain, with the rest obtained from reference TRBV7-2 and TRBJ1-2, is as follows: GAGVSQSPSNKVTEKGKDVELRCDPISGHTALYWYRQSLGQGLEFLIYFQGNSAPDKSGLPSDRFSAERTGGSVSTLTIQRTQQEDSAVYLCASSSPDRVGGYTFGSGTRLTVV.

This clone was observed a single time. CDR3: CASSVGSGTYTDTQYF. The DNA of the CDR3 is TGTGCCAGCAGCGTAGGCAGCGGTACCTACACAGATACGCAGTATTTT. The gene calls are TRBV9 and TRBJ2-3, with a tentative D call TRBD2 (5 bases). Trimming pared 0 bases from V and 2 bases from J, leaving 13 bases between. CDR3 length: 16 amino acids. Germline V gene lookup returns CDR1 SGDLS and CDR2 YYNGEE.

This clone was seen more than once but under ten times. The chain recombines TRBV28 with TRBJ1-5, with 7 bases identical to TRBD1. Losses at the gene ends were 6 bases for V and 6 bases for J; bases not matched to a gene: 11. The CDR3 spans 15 residues. Germline V gives CDR1 MDHEN, CDR2 SYDVKM. The CDR3, as DNA: TGTGCCAGCAGCCTCTCACAGGGGCGGATTCAGCCCCAGCATTTT. It specifies CASSLSQGRIQPQHF.

The CDR3 nucleotides read TGTGCCAGCTCACCACCCAACGGTGGCTACACCTTC. Translated, it gives CASSPPNGGYTF. This chain links TRBV18 with TRBJ1-2; D call uncertain. The CDR3 sequence is 12 residues long. Germline CDR1 is KGHSH and CDR2 is LQKENI. The V end lost 0 bases, the J end lost 7 bases, and 6 bases lay between the germline ends. Variable domain in full (rest from reference TRBV18 and TRBJ1-2): NAGVMQNPRHLVRRRGQEARLRCSPMKGHSHVYWYRQLPEEGLKFMVYLQKENIIDESGMPKERFSAEFPKEGPSILRIQQVVRGDSAAYFCASSPPNGGYTFGSGTRLTVV.

About this clone itself: Other DNA variants within this sample encode the same CDR3. V usage is TRBV30 and J usage is TRBJ1-1, with a tentative D call TRBD1 (6 bases). The CDR3 length is 11 residues. Germline CDR1 GTSNPN, CDR2 SVGIG (reference sequence). V was trimmed by 0 bases and J by 7 bases, leaving 6 bases between them. In nucleotides, the CDR3 is TGTGCCTGGAGTGTAGGGGGTGAAGCTTTCTTT. Amino acids: CAWSVGGEAFF.

This clone has a single count. Relative to the germline gene, one junction end is altered; a read error may explain this. The rearrangement uses TRBV7-9 and TRBJ1-1, with a possible D match to TRBD1 (6 bases). CDR3 length: 13 residues. Germline CDR1 is SEHNR and CDR2 is FQNEAQ (reference sequence). This chain's CDR3 is CSSSLQGNTEAFF. Written as DNA, the CDR3 is TGTTCCAGCAGCTTACAGGGGAACACTGAAGCTTTCTTT.

The chain recombines TRBV2 with TRBJ1-4, with 10 nucleotides matching TRBD1. The CDR3 has 16 amino acids. V gave up 8 bases and J gave up 1 base; unmatched junction bases: 7. The germline CDR1 and CDR2 sequences are SNHLY and FYNNEI. The CDR3 DNA reads as TGTGCCAGCCACCGGGACAGGGGAATAACTAATGAAAAACTGTTTTTT. This gives the protein CASHRDRGITNEKLFF. The whole variable domain, remainder taken from reference TRBV2 and TRBJ1-4, is EPEVTQTPSHQVTQMGQEVILRCVPISNHLYFYWYRQILGQKVEFLVSFYNNEISEKSEIFDDQFSVERPDGSNFTLKIRSTKLEDSAMYFCASHRDRGITNEKLFFGSGTQLSVL.

This clone was recorded a few times. This chain joins TRBV7-8 and TRBJ1-3, with TRBD1 matching 7 bases. With 4 bases clipped from V and 4 bases from J, the junction kept 4 bases outside the gene matches. CDR1 SGHVS and CDR2 FQNEAQ come from the germline V gene. This CDR3 spans 14 amino acids. The CDR3 DNA reads as TGTGCCAGCAGCTCAGGGGGTTCAGGAAACACCATATATTTT. The encoded protein is CASSSGGSGNTIYF.

V and J are TRBV6-6 and TRBJ2-7; D gene ambiguous. The V end lost 6 bases, the J end lost 2 bases, and 17 bases lay between the germline ends. The CDR3 covers 15 residues. Germline CDR1 MNHNY, CDR2 SVGAGI (reference sequence). CDR3 DNA: TGTGCCAGCAGCATCGAGTCAGCGTCTACCTACGAGCAGTACTTC. Residues: CASSIESASTYEQYF.

The chain recombines TRBV4-3 with TRBJ1-6; TRBD1 agrees at 8 bases. The CDR3 is 15 amino acids. The trim removed 4 bases at V and 4 bases at J, leaving 3 bases unmatched. Looked up from germline, CDR1 is LGHNA and CDR2 is YSLEER. CDR3: CASSPTGAYNSPLHF. In DNA, the CDR3 is TGCGCCAGCAGCCCGACAGGGGCGTATAATTCACCCCTCCACTTT.

The chain recombines TRBV6-1 with TRBJ1-4, with D possibly being TRBD1 (5 bases). The length of the CDR3 is 15 residues. Germline V gives CDR1 MNHNS, CDR2 SASEGT. With 1 base removed from V and 8 bases from J, the gap between germline ends came to 14 bases. The CDR3 nucleotides are TGTGCCAGCAGTGAAGGCGGGGGACCTGAGGAAAAACTGTTTTTT. Encoded protein: CASSEGGGPEEKLFF.

The V and J genes are TRBV9 and TRBJ1-3; D not certain. The CDR3 has 14 amino acids. The V end lost 1 base, the J end lost 8 bases, and 13 bases lay between the germline ends. Per germline, CDR1 SGDLS and CDR2 YYNGEE. This chain's CDR3 is CASSVRTVGDTIYF. The CDR3 coding sequence is TGTGCCAGCAGCGTAAGAACGGTGGGAGACACCATATATTTT.

The rearrangement uses TRBV10-1 and TRBJ2-7; TRBD2 is a possible D gene (7 bases). V was shortened by 4 bases and J by 6 bases, with 22 bases between the two germline ends. This CDR3 is 16 amino acids long. CDR1 and CDR2 from the germline V gene are WNHNN and SYGVQD (reference sequence). The CDR3 region is CASSGGGGAHPGEQYF. The CDR3 DNA reads as TGCGCCAGCAGTGGTGGAGGGGGGGCCCACCCCGGCGAGCAGTACTTC.